The present T cell receptor (beta chain) was sequenced within a study of STAT5B mutations in CD4+ large granular lymphocyte leukemia. Some clones are missing from TCRdb's copy, which holds only in-frame ones; the method was immunoSEQ multiplex PCR. Of 45,000 to 55,000 clones in the sample, about three quarters were seen once. This CDR3 is built from 14 residues. Germline assignment: CDR1 LNHDA and CDR2 SQIVND (reference sequence). V was pared by 7 bases and J by 4 bases, with 14 bases between. General study results and limits: Patient CD4-sorted repertoires looked more clonal than healthy CD4+ repertoires, even without putative leukemic clones. TRBV06-family usage was enriched in top patient clones (8/27) versus controls (2/35). No patients shared main leukemic clonotypes, though about 25% appeared at low frequency elsewhere.

Comments on this clone: Its antigen is not identified.

The sequenced material came from CD4+ T cells from blood buffy coats. The V call is TRBV19, the J call TRBJ2-1; TRBD1 might be the D (6 bases). The receptor's source is a human donor in good health. CDR3 coding DNA: TGTGCCAGTATGTCTTATGGACAGTACAATGAGCAGTTCTTC. This gives the protein CASMSYGQYNEQFF.